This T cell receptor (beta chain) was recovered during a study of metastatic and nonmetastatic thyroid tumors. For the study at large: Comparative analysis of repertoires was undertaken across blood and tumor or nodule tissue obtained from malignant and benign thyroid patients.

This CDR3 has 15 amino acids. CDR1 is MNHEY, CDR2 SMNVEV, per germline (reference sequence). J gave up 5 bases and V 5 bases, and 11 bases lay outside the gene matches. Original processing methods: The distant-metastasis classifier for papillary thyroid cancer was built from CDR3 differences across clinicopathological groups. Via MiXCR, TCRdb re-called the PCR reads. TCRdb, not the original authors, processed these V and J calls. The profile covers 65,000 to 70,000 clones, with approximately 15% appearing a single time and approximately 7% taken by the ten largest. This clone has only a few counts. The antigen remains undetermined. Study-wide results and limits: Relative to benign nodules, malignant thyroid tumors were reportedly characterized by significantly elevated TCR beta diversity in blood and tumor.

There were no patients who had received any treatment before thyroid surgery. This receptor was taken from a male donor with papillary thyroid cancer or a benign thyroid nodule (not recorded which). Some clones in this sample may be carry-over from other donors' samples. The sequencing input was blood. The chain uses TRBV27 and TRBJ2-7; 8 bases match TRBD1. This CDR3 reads CASSPGTGGVNEQYF. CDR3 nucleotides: TGTGCCAGCAGTCCCGGGACAGGCGGGGTAAACGAGCAGTACTTC.